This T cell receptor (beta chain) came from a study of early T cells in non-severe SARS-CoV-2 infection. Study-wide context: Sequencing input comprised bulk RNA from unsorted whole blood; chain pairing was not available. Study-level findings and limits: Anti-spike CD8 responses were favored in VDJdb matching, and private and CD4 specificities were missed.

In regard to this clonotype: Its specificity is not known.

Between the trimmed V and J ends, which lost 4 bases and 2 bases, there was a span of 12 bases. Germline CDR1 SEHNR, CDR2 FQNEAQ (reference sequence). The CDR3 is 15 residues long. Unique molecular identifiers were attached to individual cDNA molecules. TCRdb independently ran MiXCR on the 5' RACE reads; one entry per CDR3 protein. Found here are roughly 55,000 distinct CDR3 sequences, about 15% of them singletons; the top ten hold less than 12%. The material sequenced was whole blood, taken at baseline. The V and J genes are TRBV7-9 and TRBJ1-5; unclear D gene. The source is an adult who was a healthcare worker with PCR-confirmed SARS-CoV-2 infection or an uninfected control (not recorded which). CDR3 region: CASSYLRSGNQPQHF. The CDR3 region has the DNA TGTGCCAGCAGCTATTTACGGTCTGGCAATCAGCCCCAGCATTTT.